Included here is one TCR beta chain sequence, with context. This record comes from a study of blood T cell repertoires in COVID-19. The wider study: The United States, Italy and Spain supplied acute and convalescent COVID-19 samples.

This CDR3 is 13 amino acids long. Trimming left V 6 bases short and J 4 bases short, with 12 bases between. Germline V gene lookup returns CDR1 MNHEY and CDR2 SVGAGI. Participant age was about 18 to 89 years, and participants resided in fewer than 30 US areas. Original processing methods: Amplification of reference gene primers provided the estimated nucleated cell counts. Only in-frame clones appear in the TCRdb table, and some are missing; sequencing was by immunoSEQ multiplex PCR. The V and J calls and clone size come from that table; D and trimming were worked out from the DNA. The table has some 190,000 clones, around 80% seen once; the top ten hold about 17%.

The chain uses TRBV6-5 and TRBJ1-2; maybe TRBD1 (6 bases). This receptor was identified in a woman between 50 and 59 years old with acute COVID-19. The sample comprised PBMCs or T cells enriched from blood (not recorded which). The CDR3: CASRLTGAYGYTF. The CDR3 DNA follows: TGTGCCAGCAGACTGACAGGAGCCTATGGCTACACCTTC.